This T cell receptor (delta chain) appears in the sequencing data of a study of Vδ1+ human thymocytes. Study results and caveats: In the thymus, TRG and TRD repertoires looked highly polyclonal with Gaussian CDR3 lengths. Around 20% of thymic delta-chain sequences were Vdelta2, with few Vdelta3, unlike blood Vdelta1+ controls. Bulk data may be misread because of unexpected Vdelta2 sequences. TRG sequences recurred across donors, whereas TRD sequences stayed essentially private.

Regarding this clone: What it binds is not known.

Extracted RNA was reverse transcribed into cDNA. CDR3 amplicons came from multiplex PCR with pooled V-gene forward and constant-region reverse primers. TCRdb re-called clones from the multiplex PCR reads via CATT. The sample comprises about 55,000 delta-chain clones, around a sixth of which are singletons, and around 0.5% rests with the top ten. Thymocytes were sorted as CD3+ TCRVdelta1+ TCRVdelta2- after alphabeta T cell depletion. The germline V gene encodes CDR1 TSWWSYY and CDR2 QGS. CDR3 length equals 21 residues. Trimming took 1 base from V and 0 from J; bases not matched to a gene: 17. Sequenced input: Vdelta1+ gamma-delta thymocytes from the thymus. Subset defined: FACS-sorted CD3+ TCRalphabeta- TCRVdelta1+ TCRVdelta2- thymocytes. This TCR came from a boy less than two years old who had congenital heart surgery. The rearrangement joins TRDV1 to TRDJ1, with 10 bases that match TRDD3. CDR3 region: CALGERLAPGGYWLYTDKLIF. The CDR3 nucleotides read TGTGCTCTTGGGGAACGTTTGGCGCCTGGGGGATATTGGTTGTACACCGATAAACTCATCTTT.